These 7 T cell receptor beta chains were sequenced from one sample in a study of CD8 T cells in ankylosing spondylitis. TCRdb re-called the 5' RACE reads with MiXCR, one entry per CDR3 protein. The sample lists over 200,000 distinct CDR3 sequences, about 11% seen once, with 21% in the top ten. Material: blood, either unsorted or a sorted T cell fraction (not recorded which). The receptors come from a male donor with ankylosing spondylitis or in good health (not recorded which).

This clonotype was recorded many times. This sequence joins TRBV7-2 and TRBJ2-7; perhaps D is TRBD1 or TRBD2 (6 bases each). Germline V CDR1 and CDR2: SGHTA, FQGNSA. V was cut by 11 bases and J by 1 base, with 18 bases left in between. The CDR3 is 14 amino acids. Here the CDR3 DNA reads TGTGCCTCGTCGCGGGACACCTTTTCCTACGAGCAGTACTTC. As protein: CASSRDTFSYEQYF.

The table lists this clonotype with many counts. The chain combines TRBV7-3 with TRBJ2-7, with D perhaps TRBD2 (7 bases). V was clipped by 4 bases and J by 6 bases, with 13 bases between them. This CDR3 is 13 amino acids long. Germline-derived CDR1 and CDR2 are SGHTA and FQGTGA. The CDR3 coding sequence is TGTGCCAGCAGCTCACAGGGAGGGCTCGAGCAGTACTTC. It codes for CASSSQGGLEQYF.

Ten or more counts support this clonotype. The rearrangement links TRBV20-1 to TRBJ1-1; no firm D call. Germline assignment: CDR1 DFQATT and CDR2 SNEGSKA (reference sequence). V lost 4 bases, J lost 2 bases, and 11 bases lay in between. The CDR3 contains 13 residues. The CDR3 here is CSANDVINTEAFF. Here the CDR3 DNA reads TGCAGTGCTAATGACGTGATCAACACTGAAGCTTTCTTT.

This clonotype was detected only a few times. The CDR3 DNA sequence: TGTGCCAGCAGCCGCGGGACAGCTAGCACAGATACGCAGTATTTT. Its translation is CASSRGTASTDTQYF. The chain employs TRBV11-3 and TRBJ2-3, with D perhaps matching TRBD1 (7 bases). This CDR3 region has 15 residues. In germline, CDR1 is SGHNT, CDR2 YENEEA. V was clipped by 5 bases and J by 0 bases, with 12 bases between them.

This clonotype came up many times. The J gene is TRBJ1-6, the V gene TRBV12-3 or TRBV12-4, with D maybe TRBD1 (5 bases). The CDR3 spans 15 residues. The V end was cut by 7 bases, the J end by 8 bases, with 18 bases between. CDR3 protein: CASTTWGIRDSPLHF. DNA for the CDR3: TGTGCCAGCACCACATGGGGGATTAGGGATTCACCCCTCCACTTT.

In this sample, this clonotype turned up many times. The V call is TRBV7-9, the J call TRBJ1-2, with no clear D. Germline values: CDR1 SEHNR, CDR2 FQNEAQ (reference sequence). This CDR3 is built from 13 residues. The V and J ends lost 1 base and 4 bases respectively, with 7 bases between them. Written as DNA, the CDR3 is TGTGCCAGCAGCTTAGACACGAGCTATGGCTACACCTTC. Its translation: CASSLDTSYGYTF.

The table lists this clonotype with many counts. The genes are TRBV27 and TRBJ2-2; 7 bases fit TRBD1. This CDR3 spans 15 amino acids. With V trimmed by 8 bases and J by 5 bases, 11 bases remained unmatched. Germline assignment: CDR1 MNHEY and CDR2 SMNVEV (reference sequence). The CDR3 DNA is TGTGCCAGCGAACTACCCGACAGGGCGACCGGGGAGCTGTTTTTT. Protein product: CASELPDRATGELFF.